This T cell receptor beta chain was recovered during a study of blood T cell repertoires in COVID-19. The trim removed 3 bases at V and 3 bases at J, leaving 16 bases unmatched. Germline CDR1 reads LNHNV; CDR2 reads YYDKDF (reference sequence). The length of the CDR3 is 18 residues. TCRdb keeps only in-frame clones here, not all; method: immunoSEQ multiplex PCR. The data contain more than 250,000 clones, approximately 85% of them singletons. Sequencing was performed on peripheral blood. The rearrangement uses TRBV15 and TRBJ2-5; the match to TRBD2 covers 7 bases. The sequence was collected from a man aged 45-60 years with active or convalescent COVID-19. CDR3 in amino acids: CATSSPEVRGRDEETQYF. The CDR3 DNA reads TGTGCCACCAGCAGTCCAGAAGTTCGCGGGAGAGATGAAGAGACCCAGTACTTC.